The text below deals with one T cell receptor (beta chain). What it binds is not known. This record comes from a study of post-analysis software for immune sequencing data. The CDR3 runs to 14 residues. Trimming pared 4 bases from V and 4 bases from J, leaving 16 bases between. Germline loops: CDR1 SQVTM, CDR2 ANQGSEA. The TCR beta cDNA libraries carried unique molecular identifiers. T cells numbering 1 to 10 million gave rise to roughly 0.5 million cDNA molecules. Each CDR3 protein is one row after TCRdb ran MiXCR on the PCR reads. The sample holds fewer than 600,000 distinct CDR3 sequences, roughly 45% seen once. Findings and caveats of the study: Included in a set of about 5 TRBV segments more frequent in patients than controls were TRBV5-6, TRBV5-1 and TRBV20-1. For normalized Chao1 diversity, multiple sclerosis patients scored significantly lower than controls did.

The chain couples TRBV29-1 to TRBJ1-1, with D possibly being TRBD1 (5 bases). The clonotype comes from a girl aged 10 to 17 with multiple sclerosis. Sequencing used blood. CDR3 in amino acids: CSVVVRGKGTEAFF. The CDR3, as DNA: TGCAGCGTTGTCGTTCGGGGGAAGGGCACTGAAGCTTTCTTT.